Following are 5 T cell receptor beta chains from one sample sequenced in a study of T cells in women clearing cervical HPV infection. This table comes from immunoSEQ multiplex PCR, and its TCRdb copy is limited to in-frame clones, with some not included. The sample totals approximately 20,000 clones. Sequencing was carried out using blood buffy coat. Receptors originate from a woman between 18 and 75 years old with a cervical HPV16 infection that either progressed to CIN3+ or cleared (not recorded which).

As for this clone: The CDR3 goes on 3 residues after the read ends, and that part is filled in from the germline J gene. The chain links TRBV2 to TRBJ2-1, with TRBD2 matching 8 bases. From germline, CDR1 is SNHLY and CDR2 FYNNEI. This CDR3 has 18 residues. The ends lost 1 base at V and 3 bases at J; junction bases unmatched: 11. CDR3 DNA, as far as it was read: TGTGCCAGCAGTGAAGGCGGACTAGCCGAATCTCTCTACAATGAG. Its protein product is CASSEGGLAESLYNE. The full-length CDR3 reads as CASSEGGLAESLYNEQFF.

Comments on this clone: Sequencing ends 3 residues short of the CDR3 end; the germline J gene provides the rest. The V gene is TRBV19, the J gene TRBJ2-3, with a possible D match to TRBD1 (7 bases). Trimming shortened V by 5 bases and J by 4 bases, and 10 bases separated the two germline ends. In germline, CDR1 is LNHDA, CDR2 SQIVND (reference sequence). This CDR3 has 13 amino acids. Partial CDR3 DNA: TGTGCCAGTAGTTCCAGGGGGGCAGATACG. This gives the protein CASSSRGADT. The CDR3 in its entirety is CASSSRGADTQYF. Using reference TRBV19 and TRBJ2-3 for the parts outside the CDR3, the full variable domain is DGGITQSPKYLFRKEGQNVTLSCEQNLNHDAMYWYRQDPGQGLRLIYYSQIVNDFQKGDIAEGYSVSREKKESFPLTVTSAQKNPTAFYLCASSSRGADTQYFGPGTRLTVL.

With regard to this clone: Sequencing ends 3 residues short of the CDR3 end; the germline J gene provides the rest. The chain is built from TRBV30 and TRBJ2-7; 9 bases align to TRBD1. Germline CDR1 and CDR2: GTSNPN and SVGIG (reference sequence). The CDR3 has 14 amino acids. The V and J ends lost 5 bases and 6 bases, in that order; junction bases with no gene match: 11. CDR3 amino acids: CAWEPGQGFSEQYF. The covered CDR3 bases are TGTGCCTGGGAACCGGGACAGGGCTTTTCCGAG.

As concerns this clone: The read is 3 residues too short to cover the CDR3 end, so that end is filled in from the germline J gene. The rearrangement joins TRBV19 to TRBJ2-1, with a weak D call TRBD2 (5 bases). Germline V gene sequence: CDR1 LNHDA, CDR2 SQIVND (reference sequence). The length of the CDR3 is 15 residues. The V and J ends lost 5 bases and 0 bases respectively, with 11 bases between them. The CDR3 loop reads CASSEGRYSYNEQFF. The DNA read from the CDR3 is TGTGCCAGTAGTGAGGGTAGATACTCCTACAATGAG.

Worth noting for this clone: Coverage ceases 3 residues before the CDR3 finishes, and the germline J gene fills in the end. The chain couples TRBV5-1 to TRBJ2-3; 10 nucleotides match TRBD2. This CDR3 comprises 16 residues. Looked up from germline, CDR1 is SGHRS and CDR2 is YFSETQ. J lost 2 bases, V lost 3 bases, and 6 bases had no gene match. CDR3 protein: CASSSGTSESTDTQYF. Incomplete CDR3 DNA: TGCGCCAGCAGCTCGGGGACTAGCGAATCCACAGATACG.